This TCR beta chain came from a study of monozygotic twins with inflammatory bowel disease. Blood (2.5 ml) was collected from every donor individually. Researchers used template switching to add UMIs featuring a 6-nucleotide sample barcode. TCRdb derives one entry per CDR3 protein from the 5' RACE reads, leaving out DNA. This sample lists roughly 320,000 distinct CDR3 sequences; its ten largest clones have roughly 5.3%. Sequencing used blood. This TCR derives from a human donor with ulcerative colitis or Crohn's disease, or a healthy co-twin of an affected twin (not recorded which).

CDR3 residues: CATSESPRAGTKNIQYF. The chain recombines TRBV24-1 with TRBJ2-4; TCRdb lists TRBD2, though no DNA is available to test this call. In germline, CDR1 is KGHDR, CDR2 SFDVKD. The CDR3 is made up of 17 amino acids.